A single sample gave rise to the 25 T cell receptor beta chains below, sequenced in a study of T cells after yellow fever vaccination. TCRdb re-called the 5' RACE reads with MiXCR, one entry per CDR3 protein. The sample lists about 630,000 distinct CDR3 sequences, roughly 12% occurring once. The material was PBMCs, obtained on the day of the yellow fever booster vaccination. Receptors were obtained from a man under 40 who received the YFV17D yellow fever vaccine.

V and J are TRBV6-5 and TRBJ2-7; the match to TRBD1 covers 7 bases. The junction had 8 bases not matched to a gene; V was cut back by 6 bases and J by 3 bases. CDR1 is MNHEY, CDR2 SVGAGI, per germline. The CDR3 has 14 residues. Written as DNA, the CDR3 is TGTGCCAGCAGACGCAGACAGGGACACTACGAGCAGTACTTC. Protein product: CASRRRQGHYEQYF.

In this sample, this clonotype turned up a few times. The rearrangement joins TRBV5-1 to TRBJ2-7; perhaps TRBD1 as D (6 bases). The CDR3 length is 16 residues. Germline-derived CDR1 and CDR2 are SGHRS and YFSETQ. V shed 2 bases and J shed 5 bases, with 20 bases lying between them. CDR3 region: CASSLGVTGHVHEQYF. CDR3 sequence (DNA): TGCGCCAGCAGCTTAGGGGTAACAGGGCATGTCCACGAGCAGTACTTC.

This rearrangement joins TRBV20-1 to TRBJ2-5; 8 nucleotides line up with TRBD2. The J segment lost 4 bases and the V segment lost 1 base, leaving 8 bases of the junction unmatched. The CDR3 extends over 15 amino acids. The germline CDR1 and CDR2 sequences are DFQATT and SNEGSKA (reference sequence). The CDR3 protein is CSARGFVAGRETQYF. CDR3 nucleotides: TGCAGTGCTAGAGGATTCGTAGCGGGAAGAGAGACCCAGTACTTC.

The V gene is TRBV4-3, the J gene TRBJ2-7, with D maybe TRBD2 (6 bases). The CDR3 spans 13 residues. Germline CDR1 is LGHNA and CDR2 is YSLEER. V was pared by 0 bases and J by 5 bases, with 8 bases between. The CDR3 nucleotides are TGCGCCAGCAGCCAAGACGGCGGGGACGAGCAGTACTTC. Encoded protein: CASSQDGGDEQYF.

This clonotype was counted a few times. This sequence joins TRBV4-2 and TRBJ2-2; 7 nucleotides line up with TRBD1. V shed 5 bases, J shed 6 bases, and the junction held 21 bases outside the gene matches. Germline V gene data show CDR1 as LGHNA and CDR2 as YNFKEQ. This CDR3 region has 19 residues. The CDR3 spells CASSTRTGSGRVFAGELFF. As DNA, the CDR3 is TGTGCCAGCAGCACAAGGACAGGTTCAGGCCGGGTGTTTGCCGGGGAGCTGTTTTTT.

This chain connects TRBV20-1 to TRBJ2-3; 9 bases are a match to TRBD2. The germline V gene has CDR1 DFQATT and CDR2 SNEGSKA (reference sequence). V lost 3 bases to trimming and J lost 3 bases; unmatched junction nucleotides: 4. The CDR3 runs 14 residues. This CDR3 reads CSARREGPTDTQYF. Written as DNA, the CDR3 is TGCAGTGCTAGGCGGGAGGGCCCAACAGATACGCAGTATTTT.

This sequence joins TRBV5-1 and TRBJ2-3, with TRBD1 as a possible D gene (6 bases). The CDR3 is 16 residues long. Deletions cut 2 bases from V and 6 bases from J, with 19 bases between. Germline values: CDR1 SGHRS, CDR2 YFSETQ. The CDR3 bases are TGCGCCAGCAGCTTACACCGGGACACTCGAGGGGATACGCAGTATTTT. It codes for CASSLHRDTRGDTQYF.

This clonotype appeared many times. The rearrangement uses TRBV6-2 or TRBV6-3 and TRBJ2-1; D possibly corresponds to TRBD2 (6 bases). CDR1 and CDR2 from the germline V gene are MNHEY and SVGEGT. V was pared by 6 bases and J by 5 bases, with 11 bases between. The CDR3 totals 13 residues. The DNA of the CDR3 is TGTGCCAGCAGCCGACTAGTCAACAATGAGCAGTTCTTC. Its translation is CASSRLVNNEQFF.

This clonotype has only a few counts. This chain's CDR3 is CASSLGTWNEQYF. The CDR3 DNA reads TGTGCCAGCAGTTTAGGTACATGGAACGAGCAGTACTTC. The chain carries TRBV12-3 or TRBV12-4 and TRBJ2-7; no clear D. This CDR3 is 13 amino acids long. The V and J ends lost 1 base and 5 bases respectively, with 9 bases between them.

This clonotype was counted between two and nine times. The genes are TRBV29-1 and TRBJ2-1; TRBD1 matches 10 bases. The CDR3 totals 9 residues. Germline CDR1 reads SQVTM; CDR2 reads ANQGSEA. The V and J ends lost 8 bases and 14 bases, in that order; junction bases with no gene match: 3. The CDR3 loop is CSPGTGEFF. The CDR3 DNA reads TGCAGCCCCGGGACAGGGGAGTTCTTC.

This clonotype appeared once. The CDR3 loop is CASSTNTGANVLTF. The CDR3 DNA sequence: TGCGCCAGCAGCACTAATACTGGGGCCAACGTCCTGACTTTC. The chain couples TRBV5-1 to TRBJ2-6; no clear D. Germline CDR1 reads SGHRS; CDR2 reads YFSETQ. This CDR3 comprises 14 residues. Between the trimmed V and J ends, which lost 4 bases and 2 bases, there was a span of 7 bases.

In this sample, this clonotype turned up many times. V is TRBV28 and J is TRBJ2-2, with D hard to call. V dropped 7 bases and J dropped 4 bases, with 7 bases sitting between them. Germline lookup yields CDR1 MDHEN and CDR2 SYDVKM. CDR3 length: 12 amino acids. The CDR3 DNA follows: TGTGCCAGCACCAAGACCACCGGGGAGCTGTTTTTT. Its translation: CASTKTTGELFF. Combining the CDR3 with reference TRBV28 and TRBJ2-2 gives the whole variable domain DVKVTQSSRYLVKRTGEKVFLECVQDMDHENMFWYRQDPGLGLRLIYFSYDVKMKEKGDIPEGYSVSREKKERFSLILESASTNQTSMYLCASTKTTGELFFGEGSRLTVL.

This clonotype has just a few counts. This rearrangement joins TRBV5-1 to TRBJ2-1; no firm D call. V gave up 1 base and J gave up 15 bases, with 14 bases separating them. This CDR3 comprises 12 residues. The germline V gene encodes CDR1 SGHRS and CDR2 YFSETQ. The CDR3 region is CASSLFGQDTFF. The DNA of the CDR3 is TGCGCCAGCAGCTTGTTTGGGCAGGATACGTTCTTC. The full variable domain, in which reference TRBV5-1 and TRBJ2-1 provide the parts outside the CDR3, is KAGVTQTPRYLIKTRGQQVTLSCSPISGHRSVSWYQQTPGQGLQFLFEYFSETQRNKGNFPGRFSGRQFSNSRSEMNVSTLELGDSALYLCASSLFGQDTFFGPGTRLTVL.

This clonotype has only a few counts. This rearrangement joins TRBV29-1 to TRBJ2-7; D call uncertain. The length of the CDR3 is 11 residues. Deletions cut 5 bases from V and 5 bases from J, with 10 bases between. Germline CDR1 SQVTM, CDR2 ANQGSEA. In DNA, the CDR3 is TGCAGCGTTTCCACTTCCGACGAGCAGTACTTC. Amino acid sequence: CSVSTSDEQYF.

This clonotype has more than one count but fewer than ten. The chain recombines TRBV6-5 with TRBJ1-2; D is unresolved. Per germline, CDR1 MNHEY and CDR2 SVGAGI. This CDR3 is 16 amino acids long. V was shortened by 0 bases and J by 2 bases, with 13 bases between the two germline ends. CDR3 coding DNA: TGTGCCAGCAGTTACTCGTCGTATGGAAGGAACTATGGCTACACCTTC. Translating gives CASSYSSYGRNYGYTF.

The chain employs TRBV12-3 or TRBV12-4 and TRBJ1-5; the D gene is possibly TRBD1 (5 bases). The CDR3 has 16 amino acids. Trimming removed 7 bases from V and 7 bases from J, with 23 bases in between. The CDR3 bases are TGTGCCAGCACCCTCAGGGCAGGGCGCGCCCCCCAGCCCCAGCATTTT. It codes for CASTLRAGRAPQPQHF.

CDR3 sequence (DNA): TGCAGTGCTAGAGACCCCGGGACACAAAACAATGAGCAGTTCTTC. Translation gives CSARDPGTQNNEQFF. V and J are TRBV20-1 and TRBJ2-1, with a possible D match to TRBD1 (6 bases). Trimming took off 0 bases at V and 5 bases at J, with 14 bases between the two ends. The CDR3 is made up of 15 amino acids. Germline V gene data show CDR1 as DFQATT and CDR2 as SNEGSKA (reference sequence).

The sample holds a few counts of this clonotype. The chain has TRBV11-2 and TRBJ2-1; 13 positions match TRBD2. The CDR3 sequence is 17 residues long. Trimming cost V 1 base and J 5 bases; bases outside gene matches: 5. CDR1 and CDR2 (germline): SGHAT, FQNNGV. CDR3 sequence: CASSLGGLAGRDNEQFF. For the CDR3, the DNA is TGTGCCAGCAGCTTAGGGGGACTAGCGGGGAGGGACAATGAGCAGTTCTTC.

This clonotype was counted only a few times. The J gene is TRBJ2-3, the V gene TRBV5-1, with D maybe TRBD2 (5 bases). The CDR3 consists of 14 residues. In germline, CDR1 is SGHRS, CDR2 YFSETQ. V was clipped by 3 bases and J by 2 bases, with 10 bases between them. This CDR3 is CASSSGILTDTQYF. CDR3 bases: TGCGCCAGCAGCTCCGGGATCCTCACAGATACGCAGTATTTT.

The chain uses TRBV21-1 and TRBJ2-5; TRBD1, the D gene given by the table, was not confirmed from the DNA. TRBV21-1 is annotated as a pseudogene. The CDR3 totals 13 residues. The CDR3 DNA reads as TGTGCCAGCAGTTTACAGGGGGTAGAGACCCCGTACTTC. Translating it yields CASSLQGVETPYF.

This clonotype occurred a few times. The CDR3: CASSSGNFYEQYF. As DNA, the CDR3 is TGTGCCAGCAGCTCCGGGAATTTCTACGAGCAGTACTTC. The chain joins TRBV6-2 or TRBV6-3 to TRBJ2-7; D might be TRBD2 (5 bases). There are 13 residues in the CDR3. Germline V gene data show CDR1 as MNHEY and CDR2 as SVGEGT. The V end was cut by 6 bases, the J end by 3 bases, with 12 bases between.

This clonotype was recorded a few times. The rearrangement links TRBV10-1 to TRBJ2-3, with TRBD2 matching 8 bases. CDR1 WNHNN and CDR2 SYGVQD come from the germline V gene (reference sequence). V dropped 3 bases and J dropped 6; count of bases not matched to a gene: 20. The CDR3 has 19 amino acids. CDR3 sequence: CASSDGSGIGHGILDTQYF. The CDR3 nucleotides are TGCGCCAGCAGTGACGGTAGCGGGATTGGCCATGGGATCCTGGATACGCAGTATTTT.

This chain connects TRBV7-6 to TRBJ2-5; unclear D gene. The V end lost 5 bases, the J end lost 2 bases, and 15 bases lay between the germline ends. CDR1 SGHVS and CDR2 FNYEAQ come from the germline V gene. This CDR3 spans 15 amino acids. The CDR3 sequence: CASSPPAEWQETQYF. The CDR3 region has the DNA TGTGCCAGCAGCCCCCCGGCTGAATGGCAAGAGACCCAGTACTTC.

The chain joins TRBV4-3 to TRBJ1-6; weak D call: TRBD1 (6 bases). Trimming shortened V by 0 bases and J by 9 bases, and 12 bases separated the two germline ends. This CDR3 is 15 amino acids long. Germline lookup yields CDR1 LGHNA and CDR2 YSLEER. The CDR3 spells CASSQDNRDGSPLHF. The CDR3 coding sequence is TGCGCCAGCAGCCAAGACAACAGGGACGGTTCACCCCTCCACTTT.

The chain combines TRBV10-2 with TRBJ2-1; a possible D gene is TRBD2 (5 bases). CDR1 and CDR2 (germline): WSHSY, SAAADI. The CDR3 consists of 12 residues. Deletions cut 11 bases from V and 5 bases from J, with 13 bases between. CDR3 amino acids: CASLVGNNEQFF. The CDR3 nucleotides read TGCGCCTCGTTGGTCGGGAACAATGAGCAGTTCTTC.